Following are 22 T cell receptor beta chains from one sample sequenced in a study of blood T cell repertoires in COVID-19. Libraries were prepared by immunoSEQ multiplex PCR; TCRdb keeps only in-frame clonotypes and omits some of them. This sample has 140,000 or so clones, with around 81% found just once. Sequenced material: peripheral blood. These receptors originate from a woman aged 50 to 60 with acute or convalescent COVID-19.

The J gene is TRBJ2-5, the V gene TRBV2; 7 nucleotides match TRBD2. The CDR3 is 12 amino acids. Germline lookup yields CDR1 SNHLY and CDR2 FYNNEI. V lost 8 bases and J lost 7; bases outside the gene matches: 7. The CDR3 region is CASRGVIGTQYF. The CDR3 nucleotides read TGTGCCAGCCGGGGGGTCATAGGGACCCAGTACTTC.

The rearrangement joins TRBV5-1 to TRBJ2-5, with a possible D match to TRBD1 (6 bases). Germline values: CDR1 SGHRS, CDR2 YFSETQ. Trimming took off 0 bases at V and 3 bases at J, with 12 bases between the two ends. This CDR3 comprises 15 residues. The CDR3 bases are TGCGCCAGCAGCTTGGCCATTGGACAGAAAGAGACCCAGTACTTC. This codes for CASSLAIGQKETQYF.

This clone appeared a few times. Written as DNA, the CDR3 is TGCGCCAGCACCCTTTTGGGACTAGCGGGGGGAGGAGATACGCAGTATTTT. It encodes CASTLLGLAGGGDTQYF. The V gene is TRBV5-1, the J gene TRBJ2-3; 15 bases match TRBD2. This CDR3 region has 17 residues. CDR1 is SGHRS and CDR2 is YFSETQ in the germline V gene. Trimming at V came to 6 bases and at J to 5 bases, leaving 10 bases not matched to a gene. The full variable domain, its missing parts supplied by reference TRBV5-1 and TRBJ2-3, is KAGVTQTPRYLIKTRGQQVTLSCSPISGHRSVSWYQQTPGQGLQFLFEYFSETQRNKGNFPGRFSGRQFSNSRSEMNVSTLELGDSALYLCASTLLGLAGGGDTQYFGPGTRLTVL.

This clone occurred a few times. The V and J genes are TRBV7-9 and TRBJ1-2, with D possibly TRBD1 on 5 matching bases. Trimming left V 5 bases short and J 8 bases short, with 9 bases between. CDR1 and CDR2 (germline): SEHNR, FQNEAQ (reference sequence). The CDR3 length is 11 residues. CDR3 sequence: CASSGAGGYTF. In DNA form, the CDR3 reads TGTGCCAGCAGCGGTGCAGGGGGCTACACCTTC.

The rearrangement links TRBV10-3 to TRBJ1-1; D not certain. The CDR3 is made up of 13 amino acids. Germline V gene data show CDR1 as ENHRY and CDR2 as SYGVKD. Trimming removed 7 bases from V and 5 bases from J, with 14 bases in between. CDR3 sequence: CAITERLGTEAFF. The CDR3 DNA reads TGTGCCATCACTGAAAGACTTGGGACTGAAGCTTTCTTT.

This clone came up many times. The chain is built from TRBV5-6 and TRBJ1-5, with D possibly matching TRBD1 (5 bases). V lost 5 bases, J lost 6 bases, and 15 bases lay in between. The CDR3 is 14 amino acids. Looked up from germline, CDR1 is SGHDT and CDR2 is YYEEEE. The CDR3 loop reads CASSWGGEGQPQHF. CDR3 nucleotide sequence: TGTGCCAGCAGTTGGGGGGGAGAGGGTCAGCCCCAGCATTTT. The variable domain in full, with the rest retrieved from reference TRBV5-6 and TRBJ1-5, is DAGVTQSPTHLIKTRGQQVTLRCSPKSGHDTVSWYQQALGQGPQFIFQYYEEEERQRGNFPDRFSGHQFPNYSSELNVNALLLGDSALYLCASSWGGEGQPQHFGDGTRLSIL.

This chain joins TRBV6-5 and TRBJ1-6; possibly TRBD1 for D (6 bases). V was trimmed by 6 bases and J by 4 bases, leaving 10 bases between them. The CDR3 totals 14 residues. The germline V gene has CDR1 MNHEY and CDR2 SVGAGI. The CDR3 DNA reads TGTGCCAGCAGAACAGGGCTGTATAATTCACCCCTCCACTTT. Translated, it gives CASRTGLYNSPLHF.

This clone was observed a few times. The rearrangement uses TRBV4-3 and TRBJ1-5; D perhaps matches TRBD1 (5 bases). Trimming shortened V by 0 bases and J by 2 bases, and 14 bases separated the two germline ends. This CDR3 spans 17 amino acids. From germline, CDR1 is LGHNA and CDR2 YSLEER. CDR3 sequence reads: CASSQDSPIGGNQPQHF. In nucleotides, the CDR3 is TGCGCCAGCAGCCAAGACAGCCCCATAGGGGGCAATCAGCCCCAGCATTTT.

The chain recombines TRBV7-9 with TRBJ2-3, with D possibly TRBD1 on 6 matching bases. The V gene's germline CDR1 is SEHNR and CDR2 FQNEAQ (reference sequence). This CDR3 has 15 residues. Trimming shortened V by 4 bases and J by 1 base, and 12 bases separated the two germline ends. CDR3 nucleotides: TGTGCCAGCAGCTCAGGGGACATACGCACAGATACGCAGTATTTT. Amino acid sequence: CASSSGDIRTDTQYF. Drawing the rest from reference TRBV7-9 and TRBJ2-3, the complete variable domain is DTGVSQNPRHKITKRGQNVTFRCDPISEHNRLYWYRQTLGQGPEFLTYFQNEAQLEKSRLLSDRFSAERPKGSFSTLEIQRTEQGDSAMYLCASSSGDIRTDTQYFGPGTRLTVL.

The chain recombines TRBV2 with TRBJ2-1, with D possibly being TRBD1 (5 bases). CDR1 and CDR2 from the germline V gene are SNHLY and FYNNEI. The CDR3 extends over 15 amino acids. V dropped 4 bases and J dropped 0 bases, with 10 bases sitting between them. DNA of the CDR3: TGTGCCAGCAGTGTTCAGGGTGGCTCCTACAATGAGCAGTTCTTC. It translates to CASSVQGGSYNEQFF.

Only one count was recorded for this clone. This rearrangement joins TRBV7-2 to TRBJ2-2; 10 positions agree with TRBD2. CDR3 length: 17 amino acids. Germline CDR1 SGHTA, CDR2 FQGNSA. V shed 5 bases, J shed 5 bases, and the junction held 11 bases outside the gene matches. The CDR3 nucleotides read TGTGCCAGCAGCCCCGACGTGAGAGCGGGGGGGACCGGGGAGCTGTTTTTT. Translated: CASSPDVRAGGTGELFF. Drawing the rest from reference TRBV7-2 and TRBJ2-2, the complete variable domain is GAGVSQSPSNKVTEKGKDVELRCDPISGHTALYWYRQSLGQGLEFLIYFQGNSAPDKSGLPSDRFSAERTGGSVSTLTIQRTQQEDSAVYLCASSPDVRAGGTGELFFGEGSRLTVL.

This chain links TRBV7-6 with TRBJ2-3; 11 nucleotides match TRBD2. V shed 5 bases, J shed 0 bases, and the junction held 4 bases outside the gene matches. The length of the CDR3 is 16 residues. Germline V gene sequence: CDR1 SGHVS, CDR2 FNYEAQ. The CDR3 coding sequence is TGTGCCAGCAGCCCAGGGACTAGCGGAAGCACAGATACGCAGTATTTT. This translates into CASSPGTSGSTDTQYF.

This clone appeared a single time. The rearrangement links TRBV30 to TRBJ2-7; possibly TRBD1 for D (7 bases). This CDR3 spans 21 amino acids. Germline lookup yields CDR1 GTSNPN and CDR2 SVGIG (reference sequence). The DNA of the CDR3 is TGTGCTCTAAGCAGGGACAGTCCTTATCGGTTTCCACATCGGGGGTGTTACGAGCAGTACTTC. Translation: CALSRDSPYRFPHRGCYEQYF. Full variable domain (rest looked up from reference TRBV30 and TRBJ2-7): SQTIHQWPATLVQPVGSPLSLECTVEGTSNPNLYWYRQAAGRGLQLLFYSVGIGQISSEVPQNLSASRPQDRQFILSSKKLLLSDSGFYLCALSRDSPYRFPHRGCYEQYFGPGTRLTVT.

Points on this clone: The sample has other DNA sequences that encode this CDR3 too. CDR3 nucleotides: TGTGCCAGCAGCTCCTCGGGGGAGACCCAGTACTTC. This sequence encodes CASSSSGETQYF. The V call is TRBV7-2, the J call TRBJ2-5; a possible D gene is TRBD2 (5 bases). Germline V gene sequence: CDR1 SGHTA, CDR2 FQGNSA. Between the trimmed V and J ends, which lost 4 bases and 5 bases, there was a span of 8 bases. This CDR3 has 12 residues.

The chain couples TRBV4-3 to TRBJ1-1; possible D gene TRBD1, 5 bases. V lost 0 bases, J lost 1 base, and 9 bases lay in between. This CDR3 spans 15 amino acids. Germline lookup yields CDR1 LGHNA and CDR2 YSLEER. CDR3 DNA sequence: TGCGCCAGCAGCCAAGACAGGGCCCCGAACACTGAAGCTTTCTTT. It encodes CASSQDRAPNTEAFF.

This chain uses TRBV7-6 with TRBJ2-1, with a tentative D call TRBD2 (7 bases). The CDR3 is made up of 15 amino acids. Trimming took 7 bases from V and 5 from J, leaving 18 bases between them. Germline CDR1 reads SGHVS; CDR2 reads FNYEAQ. CDR3 protein: CASTMDQRDNNEQFF. The CDR3 DNA is TGTGCCAGCACCATGGACCAGCGGGACAACAATGAGCAGTTCTTC.

The rearrangement uses TRBV9 and TRBJ1-2; D not certain. The CDR3 loop spans 17 amino acids. Between the trimmed V and J ends, which lost 4 bases and 4 bases, there was a span of 23 bases. Germline V CDR1 and CDR2: SGDLS, YYNGEE. CDR3 sequence reads: CASSYPVNGIPPYGYTF. The DNA for the CDR3 is TGTGCCAGCAGCTACCCAGTTAACGGGATCCCGCCCTATGGCTACACCTTC. Combining the CDR3 with reference TRBV9 and TRBJ1-2 gives the whole variable domain DSGVTQTPKHLITATGQRVTLRCSPRSGDLSVYWYQQSLDQGLQFLIQYYNGEERAKGNILERFSAQQFPDLHSELNLSSLELGDSALYFCASSYPVNGIPPYGYTFGSGTRLTVV.

The gene calls are TRBV24-1 and TRBJ1-5; D remains ambiguous. The V gene lost 3 bases and the J gene lost 8 bases, with 7 bases spanning the gap. Per the germline V gene, CDR1 is KGHDR and CDR2 is SFDVKD. The CDR3 runs 12 residues. The CDR3 region has the DNA TGTGCCACCAGTGATGGCTCAAAGCCCCAGCATTTT. Protein sequence: CATSDGSKPQHF.

The chain combines TRBV20-1 with TRBJ1-1; TRBD1 is a possible D gene (5 bases). This CDR3 is built from 13 residues. Germline CDR1 DFQATT, CDR2 SNEGSKA (reference sequence). V was shortened by 3 bases and J by 7 bases, with 15 bases between the two germline ends. CDR3 loop: CSASRPGRIEAFF. CDR3 DNA: TGCAGTGCTAGTCGACCAGGGAGGATTGAAGCTTTCTTT.

This chain joins TRBV5-1 and TRBJ2-7; D possibly corresponds to TRBD2 (5 bases). The V gene's germline CDR1 is SGHRS and CDR2 YFSETQ. The CDR3 spans 13 residues. The V and J ends lost 0 bases and 7 bases respectively, with 11 bases between them. The CDR3 region is CASSLDSSEEQYF. In nucleotides, the CDR3 is TGCGCCAGCAGCTTGGATAGTAGCGAGGAGCAGTACTTC.

V gene TRBV9 combines with J gene TRBJ1-1, with D possibly matching TRBD1 (5 bases). This CDR3 contains 14 residues. The germline gives CDR1 SGDLS, CDR2 YYNGEE. Trimming pared 0 bases from V and 5 bases from J, leaving 11 bases between. CDR3 region: CASSVVGQGTEAFF. The CDR3 coding sequence is TGTGCCAGCAGCGTAGTCGGTCAGGGTACTGAAGCTTTCTTT.

V and J are TRBV28 and TRBJ1-1, with D maybe TRBD1 (6 bases). The CDR3 covers 14 residues. Germline V gene lookup returns CDR1 MDHEN and CDR2 SYDVKM. V was cut by 6 bases and J by 4 bases, with 15 bases left in between. The CDR3 loop reads CASRTPGVVTEAFF. The CDR3 bases are TGTGCCAGCAGAACTCCAGGGGTCGTCACTGAAGCTTTCTTT.